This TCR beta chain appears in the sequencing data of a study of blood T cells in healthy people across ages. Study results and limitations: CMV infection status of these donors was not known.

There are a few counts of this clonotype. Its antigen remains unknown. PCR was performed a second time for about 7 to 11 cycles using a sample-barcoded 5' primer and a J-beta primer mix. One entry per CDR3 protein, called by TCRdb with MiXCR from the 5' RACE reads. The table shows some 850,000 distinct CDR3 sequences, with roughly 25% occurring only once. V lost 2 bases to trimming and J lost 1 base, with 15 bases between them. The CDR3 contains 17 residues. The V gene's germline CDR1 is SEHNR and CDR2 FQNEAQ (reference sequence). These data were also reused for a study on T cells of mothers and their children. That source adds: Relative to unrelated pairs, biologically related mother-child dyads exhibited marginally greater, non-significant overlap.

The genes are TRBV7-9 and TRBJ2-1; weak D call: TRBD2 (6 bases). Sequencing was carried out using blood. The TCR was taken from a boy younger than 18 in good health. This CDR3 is CASSLRGAGPSYNEQFF. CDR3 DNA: TGTGCCAGCAGCTTAAGGGGTGCGGGGCCGTCCTACAATGAGCAGTTCTTC.